This T cell receptor beta chain originates from a study of blood T cell repertoires in COVID-19. The wider study: Material from acute and convalescent COVID-19 was sourced from the United States, Italy and Spain. T cells, B-cell-depleted T cells, or PBMCs supplied cDNA or gDNA.

Original handling: Reference gene primer amplification gave nucleated cell count estimates. The repertoire was sequenced with immunoSEQ multiplex PCR; TCRdb's copy has only in-frame clones and lacks some. For V, J and clone size, that table is used; D and trimming come from the DNA. The sample records roughly 320,000 clones, roughly 91% being singletons. Seattle patients were enrolled during active infection and followed longitudinally. V was clipped by 6 bases and J by 6 bases; unmatched bases: 6. There are 13 residues in the CDR3. Germline values: CDR1 MNHNY, CDR2 SVGAGI (reference sequence). This TCR derives from a woman aged 25 to 39 with COVID-19, enrolled during active disease. This sequence joins TRBV6-6 and TRBJ1-2; TRBD1 aligns across 8 bases. Sequencing was performed on peripheral blood. CDR3 in DNA: TGTGCCAGCAGGTTCGGACAGGGAGATGGCTACACCTTC. Residues: CASRFGQGDGYTF.